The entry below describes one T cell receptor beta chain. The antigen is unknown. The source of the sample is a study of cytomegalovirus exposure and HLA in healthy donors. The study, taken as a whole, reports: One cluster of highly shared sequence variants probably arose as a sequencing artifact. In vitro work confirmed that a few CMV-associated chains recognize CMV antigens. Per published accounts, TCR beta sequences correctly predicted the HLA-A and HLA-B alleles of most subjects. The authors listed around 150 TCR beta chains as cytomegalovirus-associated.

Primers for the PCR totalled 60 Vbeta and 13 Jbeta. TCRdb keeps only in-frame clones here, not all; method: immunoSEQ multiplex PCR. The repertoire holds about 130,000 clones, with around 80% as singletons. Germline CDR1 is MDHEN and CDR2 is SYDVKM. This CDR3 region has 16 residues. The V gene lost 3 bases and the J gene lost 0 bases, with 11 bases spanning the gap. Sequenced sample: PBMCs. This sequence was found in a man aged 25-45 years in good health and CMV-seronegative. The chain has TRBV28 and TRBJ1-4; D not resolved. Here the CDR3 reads CASSLRRLATNEKLFF. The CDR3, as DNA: TGTGCCAGCAGTTTGAGGCGGCTTGCAACTAATGAAAAACTGTTTTTT.